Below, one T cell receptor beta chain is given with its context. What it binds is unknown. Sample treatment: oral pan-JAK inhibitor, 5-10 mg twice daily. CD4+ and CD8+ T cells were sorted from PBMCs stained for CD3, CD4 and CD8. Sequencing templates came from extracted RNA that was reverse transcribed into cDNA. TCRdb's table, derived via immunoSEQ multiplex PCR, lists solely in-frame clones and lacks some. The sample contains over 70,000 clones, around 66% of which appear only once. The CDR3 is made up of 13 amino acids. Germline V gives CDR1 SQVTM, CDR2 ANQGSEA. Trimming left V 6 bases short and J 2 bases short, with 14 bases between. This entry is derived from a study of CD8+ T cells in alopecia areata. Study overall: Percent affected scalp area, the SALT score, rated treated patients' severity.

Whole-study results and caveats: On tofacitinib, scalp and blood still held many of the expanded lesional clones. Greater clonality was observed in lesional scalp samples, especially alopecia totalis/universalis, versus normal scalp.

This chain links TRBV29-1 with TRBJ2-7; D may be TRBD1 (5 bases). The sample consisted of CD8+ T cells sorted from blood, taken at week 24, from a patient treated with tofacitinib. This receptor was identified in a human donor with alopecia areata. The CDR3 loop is CSVNTGWTYEQYF. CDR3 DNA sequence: TGCAGCGTGAACACAGGCTGGACCTACGAGCAGTACTTC.